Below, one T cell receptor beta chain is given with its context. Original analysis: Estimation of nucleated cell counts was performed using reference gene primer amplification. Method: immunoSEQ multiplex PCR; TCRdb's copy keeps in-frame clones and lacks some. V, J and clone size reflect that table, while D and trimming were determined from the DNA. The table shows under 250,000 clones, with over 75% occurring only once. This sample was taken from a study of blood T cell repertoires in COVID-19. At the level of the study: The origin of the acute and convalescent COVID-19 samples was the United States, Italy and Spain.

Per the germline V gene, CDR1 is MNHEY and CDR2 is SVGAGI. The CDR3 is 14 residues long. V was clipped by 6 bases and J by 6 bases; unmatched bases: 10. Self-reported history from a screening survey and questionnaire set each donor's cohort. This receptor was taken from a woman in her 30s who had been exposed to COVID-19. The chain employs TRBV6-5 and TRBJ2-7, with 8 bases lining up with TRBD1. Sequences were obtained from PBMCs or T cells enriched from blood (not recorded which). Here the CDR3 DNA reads TGTGCCAGCAGCCCGGACAGGGCGGGGAGCGAGCAGTACTTC. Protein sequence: CASSPDRAGSEQYF.